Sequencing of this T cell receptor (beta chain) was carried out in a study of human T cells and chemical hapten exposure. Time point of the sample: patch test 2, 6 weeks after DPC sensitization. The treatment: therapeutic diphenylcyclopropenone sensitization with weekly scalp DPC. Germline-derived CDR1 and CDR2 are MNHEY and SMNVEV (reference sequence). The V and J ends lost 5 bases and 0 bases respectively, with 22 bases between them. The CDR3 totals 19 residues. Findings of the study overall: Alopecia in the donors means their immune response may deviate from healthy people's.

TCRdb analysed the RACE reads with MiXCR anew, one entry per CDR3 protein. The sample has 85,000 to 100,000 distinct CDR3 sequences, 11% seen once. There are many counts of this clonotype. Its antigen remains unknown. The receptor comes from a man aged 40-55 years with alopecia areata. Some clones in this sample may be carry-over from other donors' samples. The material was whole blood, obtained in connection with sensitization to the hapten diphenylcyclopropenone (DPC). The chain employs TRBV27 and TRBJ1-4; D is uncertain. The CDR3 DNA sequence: TGTGCCAGCAGTGACACCACCGATCCGGCGCTTGCAACTAATGAAAAACTGTTTTTT. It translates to CASSDTTDPALATNEKLFF.